This T cell receptor (beta chain) was captured by sequencing in a study of T cells after posttransplantation cyclophosphamide. A marrow graft followed busulfan-fludarabine conditioning, with cyclophosphamide on days +3 and +4. Here immunoSEQ multiplex PCR was the method, and the copy in TCRdb shows in-frame clones only, minus some. The table records 9,500 to 14,000 clones, 75% to 95% of them present only once. The source material was PBMCs, sampled after allogeneic stem cell transplant with posttransplant cyclophosphamide. The TCR comes from a female patient in her 30s who received an allogeneic stem cell transplant from an unrelated donor, was CMV-positive, and had no GVHD. Part of the T cell pool may stem from the graft donor.

The CDR3 DNA is TGTGCCAGCAGTGCCAGGAACCCTTACAATGAGCAGTTCTTC. Its translation: CASSARNPYNEQFF. V is TRBV2 and J is TRBJ2-1; the D is unclear. Germline values: CDR1 SNHLY, CDR2 FYNNEI. V dropped 4 bases and J dropped 4 bases, with 11 bases sitting between them. CDR3 length equals 14 residues.